This T cell receptor beta chain was obtained from a study of monozygotic twins with inflammatory bowel disease. After re-calling the 5' RACE reads, TCRdb lists one entry per CDR3 protein, DNA absent. Its listing shows around 410,000 distinct CDR3 sequences. To note about this clonotype: The antigen remains undetermined.

The CDR3 is 15 amino acids. The germline CDR1 and CDR2 sequences are DFQATT and SNEGSKA (reference sequence). Whole-study results and caveats: Perhaps reflecting limited power, concordant and discordant twins did not differ in repertoire similarity. Diversity of TCRbeta measured by inverse Simpson was lower in IBD patients than in healthy co-twins.

J is TRBJ2-4 and V is TRBV20-1; TCRdb indicates TRBD1, and absent DNA this call remains unverified. The origin of this receptor is a human donor with ulcerative colitis or Crohn's disease, or a healthy co-twin of an affected twin (not recorded which). The sequenced sample consisted of blood. CDR3 protein: CSASDGRGAKNIQYF.